The text below deals with one TCR beta chain. The CDR3 loop spans 13 amino acids. V was pared by 3 bases and J by 4 bases, with 8 bases between. CDR1 and CDR2 from the germline V gene are LNHDA and SQIVND (reference sequence). These data originate in a study of blood T cell repertoires in COVID-19. TCRdb's table, derived via immunoSEQ multiplex PCR, lists solely in-frame clones and lacks some. The sample has almost 200,000 clones, 85% seen once. This clonotype was sampled from a man in his sixties with COVID-19, enrolled during active disease. The sample taken for sequencing was peripheral blood. This chain uses TRBV19 with TRBJ2-3; D is perhaps TRBD1 (6 bases). Written as DNA, the CDR3 is TGTGCCAGTAGTATTGGGGGCCCAGATACGCAGTATTTT. Its translation: CASSIGGPDTQYF.